These T cell receptor beta chains were read from a single sample in a study of cytotoxic CD8 clonotypes in ibrutinib-treated CLL. The repertoire was sequenced with immunoSEQ multiplex PCR; TCRdb's copy has only in-frame clones and lacks some. The top ten hold around 43% of the sample, which has 50,000 to 75,000 clones, over 60% seen once. The sequenced sample was PBMCs, obtained after 12 months of ibrutinib treatment. Receptors were obtained from a human donor with chronic lymphocytic leukemia. CDR3s include the opening cysteine and the closing phenylalanine or tryptophan. The D gene is left open where the match is weak. Part of the rows lack a size; the others show once, few, many or a class for expanded clones.

- | - | TRBV19 | 14 | CASTPGNRLGEAFF
- | - | TRBV28 | 13 | CASSVHTGYEQYF
once | TRBD1 | TRBV9 | 16 | CASSDGQGLQSYEQYF
few | - | TRBV5-4 | 16 | CASSLVAGGNTGELFF
- | - | TRBV20-1 | 11 | CSFPRPTEAFF
- | TRBD1 | TRBV2 | 14 | CASRAGDRAYEQYF
- | - | TRBV7-7 | 19 | CASSFGWSRAWKQPYEQYF
- | TRBD1 | TRBV28 | 15 | CASTIPGQGTDTQYF
- | - | TRBV18 | 14 | CASSPVTGYEKLFF
- | - | TRBV5-1 | 14 | CASTTGTRQETQYF
few | - | TRBV25-1 | 13 | CASSEYGPYEQYF
- | TRBD1 | TRBV28 | 15 | CASSLTPTGGNEQFF
- | TRBD1 | TRBV5-1 | 15 | CASSLGDRGDQPQHF
- | - | TRBV18 | 13 | CASSPAGSTEAFF
few | - | TRBV28 | 13 | CASRSLGNQPQHF
- | - | TRBV20-1 | 11 | CSARRGNEQFF
- | - | TRBV29-1 | 13 | CSVEDRGPYGYTF
- | - | TRBV2 | 13 | CASRPDTEEKLFF
- | - | TRBV5-4 | 13 | CASSWGRNTEAFF
once | - | TRBV7-6 | 12 | CASSQQSYEQYF
- | - | TRBV4-2 | 16 | CASSQDRGQGGETQYF